Shown below are 11 T cell receptor beta chains from a single sample sequenced in a study of Ad26.COV2.S vaccination and SARS-CoV-2 variants. Data came from immunoSEQ multiplex PCR; TCRdb stores just in-frame clones and leaves some out. The sample records under 400,000 clones, around 87% being singletons. Treatment indicated: some 19 received Ad26.COV2.S at low or high dose, single or two shots; 5 received placebo; per-sample allocation not given. Samples came from day 63 after the first vaccine or placebo injection. Sequenced material: peripheral blood, taken in a trial of Ad26.COV2.S vaccine versus placebo. These receptors all come from a person aged 18-60 years who received the Ad26.COV2.S COVID-19 vaccine or a placebo.

V is TRBV6-4 and J is TRBJ2-6; D is uncertain. V lost 6 bases and J 1 base, leaving 4 bases between the germline ends. The CDR3 covers 13 residues. Germline loops: CDR1 MRHNA, CDR2 SNTAGT. CDR3 DNA: TGTGCCAGCAGGAATTCTGGGGCCAACGTCCTGACTTTC. Its translation: CASRNSGANVLTF.

The chain employs TRBV5-5 and TRBJ1-1; D may be TRBD1 (6 bases). The CDR3 sequence is 15 residues long. Trimming pared 5 bases from V and 1 base from J, leaving 15 bases between. Per germline, CDR1 SGHKS and CDR2 YYEKEE (reference sequence). The CDR3 here is CASRQLQGPNTEAFF. The CDR3 region has the DNA TGTGCCAGCAGACAGTTACAGGGACCGAACACTGAAGCTTTCTTT.

The chain has TRBV13 and TRBJ1-6; possible D gene TRBD1, 6 bases. CDR1 is PRHDT, CDR2 FYEKMQ, per germline (reference sequence). The ends were cut back, 0 bases at V and 7 bases at J, with 7 bases in the middle. This CDR3 has 14 amino acids. The CDR3 nucleotides read TGTGCCAGCAGCTTAGGACAGGGAAATTCACCCCTCCACTTT. Translating it yields CASSLGQGNSPLHF.

The rearrangement joins TRBV6-7 to TRBJ2-7, with D possibly matching TRBD2 (6 bases). TRBV6-7 is classed as an ORF, of uncertain function. The CDR3 totals 15 residues. V was cut by 4 bases and J by 1 base, with 14 bases left in between. The CDR3 here is CASSLPGGMSYEQYF. The CDR3, as DNA: TGTGCCAGCAGTTTGCCTGGGGGGATGTCCTACGAGCAGTACTTC.

This chain links TRBV12-3 or TRBV12-4 with TRBJ1-3; no reliable D call. V was trimmed by 3 bases and J by 4 bases, leaving 1 base between them. The CDR3 is made up of 11 amino acids. The CDR3 region is CASSFGNTIYF. CDR3 bases: TGTGCCAGCAGTTTCGGAAACACCATATATTTT.

CDR3 bases: TGTGCCAGCAGCTTTAGACATGGGAGTTTTAACTATGGCTACACCTTC. Protein product: CASSFRHGSFNYGYTF. V and J are TRBV5-8 and TRBJ1-2, with D uncertain. The germline gives CDR1 SGHTS, CDR2 YDEGEE. V dropped 2 bases and J dropped 1 base, with 15 bases sitting between them. The CDR3 has 16 residues.

This clone was seen a few times. The CDR3 coding sequence is TGCGCCAGCAGCTGGGCAGTCCCCTCTGGAAACACCATATATTTT. This encodes CASSWAVPSGNTIYF. This chain uses TRBV4-1 with TRBJ1-3; D remains ambiguous. Germline loops: CDR1 MGHRA, CDR2 YSYEKL. The CDR3 loop spans 15 amino acids. The germline V and J ends were trimmed by 5 bases and 0 bases, with 11 bases remaining between them.

The V gene is TRBV11-2, the J gene TRBJ2-2; D is ambiguous. The germline CDR1 and CDR2 sequences are SGHAT and FQNNGV. The V gene lost 2 bases and the J gene lost 0 bases, with 13 bases spanning the gap. The length of the CDR3 is 17 residues. The CDR3 sequence: CASSLITGSPNTGELFF. The CDR3 DNA reads TGTGCCAGCAGCTTAATAACGGGCTCCCCGAACACCGGGGAGCTGTTTTTT. The full variable domain, in which reference TRBV11-2 and TRBJ2-2 provide the parts outside the CDR3, is EAGVAQSPRYKIIEKRQSVAFWCNPISGHATLYWYQQILGQGPKLLIQFQNNGVVDDSQLPKDRFSAERLKGVDSTLKIQPAKLEDSAVYLCASSLITGSPNTGELFFGEGSRLTVL.

This chain uses TRBV4-1 with TRBJ1-4; D not certain. This CDR3 has 16 residues. CDR1 MGHRA and CDR2 YSYEKL come from the germline V gene. Trimming removed 7 bases from V and 2 bases from J, with 17 bases in between. This CDR3 is CASTRREGDTNEKLFF. DNA of the CDR3: TGCGCCAGCACCCGGAGGGAGGGTGACACTAATGAAAAACTGTTTTTT.

This rearrangement joins TRBV7-2 to TRBJ2-2; D gene uncertain. CDR1 and CDR2 (germline): SGHTA, FQGNSA. Trimming removed 3 bases from V and 4 bases from J, with 12 bases in between. The CDR3 is 15 amino acids. CDR3 loop: CASSFRRITTGELFF. In nucleotides, the CDR3 is TGTGCCAGCAGCTTTAGAAGAATAACCACCGGGGAGCTGTTTTTT.

The V call is TRBV6-5, the J call TRBJ1-6; TRBD1 is a possible D gene (5 bases). The CDR3 extends over 14 amino acids. CDR1 is MNHEY, CDR2 SVGAGI, per germline. V was shortened by 7 bases and J by 6 bases, with 13 bases between the two germline ends. The CDR3 sequence is CASIPPGTNSPLHF. DNA of the CDR3: TGTGCCAGCATCCCGCCAGGGACTAATTCACCCCTCCACTTT.